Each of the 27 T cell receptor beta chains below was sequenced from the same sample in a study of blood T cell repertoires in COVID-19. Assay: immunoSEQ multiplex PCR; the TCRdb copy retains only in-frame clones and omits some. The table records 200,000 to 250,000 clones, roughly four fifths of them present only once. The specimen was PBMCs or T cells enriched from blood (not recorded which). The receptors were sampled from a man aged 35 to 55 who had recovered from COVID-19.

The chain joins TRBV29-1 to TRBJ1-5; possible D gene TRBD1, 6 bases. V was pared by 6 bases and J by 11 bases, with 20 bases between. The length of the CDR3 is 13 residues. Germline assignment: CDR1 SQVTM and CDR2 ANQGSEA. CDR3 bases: TGCAGCGTCCAAATATCTGGACAGCAGGCCCAGCATTTT. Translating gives CSVQISGQQAQHF.

For the CDR3, the DNA is TGTGCCAGCAGTGGGACAGGGGGTGTTTACGAGCAGTACTTC. It specifies CASSGTGGVYEQYF. The J gene is TRBJ2-7, the V gene TRBV9, with TRBD1 matching 11 bases. Per the germline V gene, CDR1 is SGDLS and CDR2 is YYNGEE. V was clipped by 5 bases and J by 4 bases; unmatched bases: 5. The CDR3 consists of 14 residues.

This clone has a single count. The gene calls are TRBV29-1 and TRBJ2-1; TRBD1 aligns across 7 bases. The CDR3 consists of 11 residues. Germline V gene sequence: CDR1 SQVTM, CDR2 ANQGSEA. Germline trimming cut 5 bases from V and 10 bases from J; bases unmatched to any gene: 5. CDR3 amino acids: CSVRQGREQFF. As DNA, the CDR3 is TGCAGCGTTCGACAGGGAAGAGAGCAGTTCTTC.

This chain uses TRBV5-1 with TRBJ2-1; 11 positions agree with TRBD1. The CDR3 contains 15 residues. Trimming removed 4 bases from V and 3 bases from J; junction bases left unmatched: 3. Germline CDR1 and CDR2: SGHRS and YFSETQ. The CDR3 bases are TGCGCCAGCAGCATCGGGACAGGGGGCTACAATGAGCAGTTCTTC. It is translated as CASSIGTGGYNEQFF.

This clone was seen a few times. The CDR3 DNA sequence: TGTGCCAGTAGACAGGGTTGGGGCTACACCTTC. Encoded protein: CASRQGWGYTF. The rearrangement links TRBV19 to TRBJ1-2; D may be TRBD1 (6 bases). Germline loops: CDR1 LNHDA, CDR2 SQIVND (reference sequence). The V gene lost 6 bases and the J gene lost 8 bases, with 10 bases spanning the gap. The CDR3 is 11 residues long.

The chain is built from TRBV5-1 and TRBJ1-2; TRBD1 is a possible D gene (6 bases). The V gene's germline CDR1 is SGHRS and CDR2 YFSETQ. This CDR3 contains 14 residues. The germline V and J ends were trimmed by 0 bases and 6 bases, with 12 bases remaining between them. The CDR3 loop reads CASSLAGGGNGYTF. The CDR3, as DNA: TGCGCCAGCAGCTTGGCGGGGGGCGGTAATGGCTACACCTTC.

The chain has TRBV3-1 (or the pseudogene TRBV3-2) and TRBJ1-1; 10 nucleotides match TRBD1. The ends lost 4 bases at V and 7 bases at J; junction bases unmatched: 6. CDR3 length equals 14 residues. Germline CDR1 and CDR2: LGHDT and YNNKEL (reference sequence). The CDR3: CASSPWTGGVEAFF. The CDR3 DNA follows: TGTGCCAGCAGCCCGTGGACAGGGGGAGTTGAAGCTTTCTTT.

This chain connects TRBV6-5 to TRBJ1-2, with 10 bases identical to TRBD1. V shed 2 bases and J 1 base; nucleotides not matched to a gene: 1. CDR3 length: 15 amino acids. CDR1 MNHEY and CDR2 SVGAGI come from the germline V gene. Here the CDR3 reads CASSYGTGVNYGYTF. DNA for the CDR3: TGTGCCAGCAGTTACGGGACAGGGGTTAACTATGGCTACACCTTC.

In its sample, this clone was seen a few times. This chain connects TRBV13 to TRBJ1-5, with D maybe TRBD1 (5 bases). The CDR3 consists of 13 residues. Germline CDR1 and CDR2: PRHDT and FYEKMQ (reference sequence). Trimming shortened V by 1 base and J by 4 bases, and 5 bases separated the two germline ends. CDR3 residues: CASSLAGNQPQHF. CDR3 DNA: TGTGCCAGCAGCTTAGCAGGGAATCAGCCCCAGCATTTT.

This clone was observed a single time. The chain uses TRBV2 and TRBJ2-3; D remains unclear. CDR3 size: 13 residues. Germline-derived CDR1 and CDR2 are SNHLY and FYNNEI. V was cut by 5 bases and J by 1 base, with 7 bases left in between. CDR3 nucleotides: TGTGCCAGCAGTTCCGAGGGCACAGATACGCAGTATTTT. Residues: CASSSEGTDTQYF. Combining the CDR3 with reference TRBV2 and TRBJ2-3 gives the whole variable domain EPEVTQTPSHQVTQMGQEVILRCVPISNHLYFYWYRQILGQKVEFLVSFYNNEISEKSEIFDDQFSVERPDGSNFTLKIRSTKLEDSAMYFCASSSEGTDTQYFGPGTRLTVL.

The CDR3 sequence: CASINREQETQYF. In DNA, the CDR3 is TGTGCCAGCATTAACAGGGAACAAGAGACCCAGTACTTC. V is TRBV5-6 and J is TRBJ2-5; possible D gene TRBD1, 6 bases. The CDR3 loop spans 13 amino acids. Trimming took 6 bases from V and 2 from J, leaving 11 bases between them. In germline, CDR1 is SGHDT, CDR2 YYEEEE.

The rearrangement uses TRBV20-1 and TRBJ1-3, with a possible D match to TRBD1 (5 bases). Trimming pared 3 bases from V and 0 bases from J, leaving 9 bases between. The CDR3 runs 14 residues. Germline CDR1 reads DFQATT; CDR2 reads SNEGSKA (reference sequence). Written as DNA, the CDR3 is TGCAGTGCTAGTAGGGGAACCTCTGGAAACACCATATATTTT. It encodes CSASRGTSGNTIYF.

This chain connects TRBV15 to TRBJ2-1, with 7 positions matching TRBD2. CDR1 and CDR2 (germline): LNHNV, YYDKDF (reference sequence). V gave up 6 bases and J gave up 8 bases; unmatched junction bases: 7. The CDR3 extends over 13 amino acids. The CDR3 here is CATRAGVGHEQFF. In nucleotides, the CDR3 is TGTGCCACCAGGGCGGGAGTAGGGCATGAGCAGTTCTTC.

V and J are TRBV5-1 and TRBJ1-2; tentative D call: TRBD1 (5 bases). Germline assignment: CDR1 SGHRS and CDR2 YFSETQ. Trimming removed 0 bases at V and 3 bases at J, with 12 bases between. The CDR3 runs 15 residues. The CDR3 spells CASSLGYGGDYGYTF. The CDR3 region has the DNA TGCGCCAGCAGCTTGGGGTACGGAGGGGACTATGGCTACACCTTC.

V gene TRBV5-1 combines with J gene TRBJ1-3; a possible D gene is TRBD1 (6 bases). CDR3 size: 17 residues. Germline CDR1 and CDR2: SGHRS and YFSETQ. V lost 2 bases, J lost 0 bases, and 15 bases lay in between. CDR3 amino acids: CASSFQDSASSGNTIYF. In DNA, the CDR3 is TGCGCCAGCAGCTTCCAGGACAGCGCTTCCTCTGGAAACACCATATATTTT.

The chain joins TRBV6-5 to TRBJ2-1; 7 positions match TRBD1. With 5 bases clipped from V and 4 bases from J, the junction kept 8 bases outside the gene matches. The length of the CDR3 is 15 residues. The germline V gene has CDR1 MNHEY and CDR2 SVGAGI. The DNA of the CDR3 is TGTGCCAGCAGTACGCTGGGACAGACATACAATGAGCAGTTCTTC. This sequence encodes CASSTLGQTYNEQFF.

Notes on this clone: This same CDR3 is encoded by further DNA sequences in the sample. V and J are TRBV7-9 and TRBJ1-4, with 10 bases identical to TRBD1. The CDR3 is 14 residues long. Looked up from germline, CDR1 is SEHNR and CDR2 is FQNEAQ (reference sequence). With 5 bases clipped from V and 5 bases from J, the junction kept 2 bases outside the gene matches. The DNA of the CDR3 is TGTGCCAGCAGCCTGGGACAGGGGAATGAAAAACTGTTTTTT. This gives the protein CASSLGQGNEKLFF.

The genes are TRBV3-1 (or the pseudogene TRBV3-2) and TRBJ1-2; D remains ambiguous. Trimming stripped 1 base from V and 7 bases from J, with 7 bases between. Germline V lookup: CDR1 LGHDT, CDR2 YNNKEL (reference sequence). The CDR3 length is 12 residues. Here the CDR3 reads CASSQGVAGYTF. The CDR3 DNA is TGTGCCAGCAGCCAAGGGGTAGCTGGCTACACCTTC.

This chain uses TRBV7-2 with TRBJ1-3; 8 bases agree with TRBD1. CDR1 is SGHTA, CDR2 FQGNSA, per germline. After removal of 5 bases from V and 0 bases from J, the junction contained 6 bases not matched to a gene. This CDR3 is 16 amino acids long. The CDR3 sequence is CASSQGQGGSGNTIYF. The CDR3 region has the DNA TGTGCCAGCAGCCAAGGACAGGGTGGCTCTGGAAACACCATATATTTT.

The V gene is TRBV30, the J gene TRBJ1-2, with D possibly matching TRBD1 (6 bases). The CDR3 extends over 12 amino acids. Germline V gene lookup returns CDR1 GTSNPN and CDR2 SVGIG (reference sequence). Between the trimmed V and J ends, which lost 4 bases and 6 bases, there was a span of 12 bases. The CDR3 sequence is CAWTQGGHGYTF. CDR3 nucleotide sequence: TGTGCCTGGACACAAGGGGGACATGGCTACACCTTC. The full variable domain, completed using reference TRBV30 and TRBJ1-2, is SQTIHQWPATLVQPVGSPLSLECTVEGTSNPNLYWYRQAAGRGLQLLFYSVGIGQISSEVPQNLSASRPQDRQFILSSKKLLLSDSGFYLCAWTQGGHGYTFGSGTRLTVV.

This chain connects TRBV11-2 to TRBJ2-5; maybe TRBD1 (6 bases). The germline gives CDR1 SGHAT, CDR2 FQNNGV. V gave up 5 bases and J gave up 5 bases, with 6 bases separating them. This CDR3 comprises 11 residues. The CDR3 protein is CASSQGETQYF. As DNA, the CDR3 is TGTGCCAGCAGCCAGGGGGAGACCCAGTACTTC.

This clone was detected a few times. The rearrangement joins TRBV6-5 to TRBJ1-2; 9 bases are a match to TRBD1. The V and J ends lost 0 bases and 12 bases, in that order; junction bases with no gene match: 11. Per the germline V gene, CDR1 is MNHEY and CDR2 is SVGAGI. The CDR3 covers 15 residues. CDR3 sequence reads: CASSYSKANRGHNTF. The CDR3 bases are TGTGCCAGCAGTTACTCCAAAGCCAACAGGGGGCATAACACCTTC.

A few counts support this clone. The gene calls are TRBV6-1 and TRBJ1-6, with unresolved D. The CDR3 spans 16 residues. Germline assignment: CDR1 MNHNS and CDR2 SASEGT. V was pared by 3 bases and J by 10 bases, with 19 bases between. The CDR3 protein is CASSDSGGSRLSPLHF. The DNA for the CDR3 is TGTGCCAGCAGTGATTCTGGCGGGTCGCGACTATCACCCCTCCACTTT.

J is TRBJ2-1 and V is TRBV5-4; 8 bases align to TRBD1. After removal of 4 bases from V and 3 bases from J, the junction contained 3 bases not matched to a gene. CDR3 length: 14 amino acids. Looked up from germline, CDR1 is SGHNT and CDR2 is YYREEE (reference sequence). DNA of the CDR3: TGTGCCAGCAGCCGGACAGGGTTCTACAATGAGCAGTTCTTC. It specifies CASSRTGFYNEQFF.

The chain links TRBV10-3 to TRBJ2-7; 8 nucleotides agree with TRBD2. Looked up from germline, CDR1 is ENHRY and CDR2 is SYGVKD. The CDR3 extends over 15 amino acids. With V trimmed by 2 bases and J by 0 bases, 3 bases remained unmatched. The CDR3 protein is CAISEATSGSYEQYF. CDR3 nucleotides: TGTGCCATCAGTGAGGCCACTAGCGGCTCCTACGAGCAGTACTTC.

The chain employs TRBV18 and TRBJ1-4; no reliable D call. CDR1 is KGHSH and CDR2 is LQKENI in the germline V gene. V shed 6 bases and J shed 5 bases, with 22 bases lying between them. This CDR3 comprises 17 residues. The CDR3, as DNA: TGTGCCAGCTCTCTCCTACCGGAGGTCGGGGTAAATGAAAAACTGTTTTTT. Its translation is CASSLLPEVGVNEKLFF.

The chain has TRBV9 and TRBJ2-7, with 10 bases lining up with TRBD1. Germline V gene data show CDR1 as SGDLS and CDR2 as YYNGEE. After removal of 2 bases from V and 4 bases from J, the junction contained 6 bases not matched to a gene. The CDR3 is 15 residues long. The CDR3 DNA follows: TGTGCCAGCAGCGTGACCGGGACAGGGGTGTACGAGCAGTACTTC. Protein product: CASSVTGTGVYEQYF.